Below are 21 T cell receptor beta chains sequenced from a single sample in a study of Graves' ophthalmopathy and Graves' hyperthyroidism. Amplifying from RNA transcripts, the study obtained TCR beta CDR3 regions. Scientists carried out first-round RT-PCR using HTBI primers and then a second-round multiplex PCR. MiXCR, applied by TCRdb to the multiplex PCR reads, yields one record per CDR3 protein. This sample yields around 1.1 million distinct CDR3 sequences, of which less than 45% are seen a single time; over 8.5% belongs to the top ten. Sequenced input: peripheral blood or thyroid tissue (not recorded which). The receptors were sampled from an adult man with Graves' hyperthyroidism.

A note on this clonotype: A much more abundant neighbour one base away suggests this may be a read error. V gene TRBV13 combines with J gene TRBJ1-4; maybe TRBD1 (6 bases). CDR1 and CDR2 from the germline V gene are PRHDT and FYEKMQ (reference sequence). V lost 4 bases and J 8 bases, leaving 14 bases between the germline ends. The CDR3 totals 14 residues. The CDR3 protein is CASSWPPGQEKLFF. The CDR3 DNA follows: TGTGCCAGCAGCTGGCCCCCAGGACAGGAAAAACTGTTTTTT.

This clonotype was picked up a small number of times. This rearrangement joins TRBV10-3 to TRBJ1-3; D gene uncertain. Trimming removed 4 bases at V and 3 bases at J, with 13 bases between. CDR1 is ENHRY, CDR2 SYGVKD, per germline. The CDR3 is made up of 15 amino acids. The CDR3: CAISAGNESGNTIYF. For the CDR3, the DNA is TGTGCCATCAGTGCGGGGAACGAGAGTGGAAACACCATATATTTT.

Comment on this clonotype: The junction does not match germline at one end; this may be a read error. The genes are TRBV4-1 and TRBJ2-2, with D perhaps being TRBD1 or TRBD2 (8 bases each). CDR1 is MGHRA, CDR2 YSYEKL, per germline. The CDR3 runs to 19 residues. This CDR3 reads CASSSSPGGPAGGTGELFF. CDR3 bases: TGTGCCAGCAGCTCATCCCCAGGGGGCCCCGCGGGGGGCACCGGGGAGCTGTTTTTT.

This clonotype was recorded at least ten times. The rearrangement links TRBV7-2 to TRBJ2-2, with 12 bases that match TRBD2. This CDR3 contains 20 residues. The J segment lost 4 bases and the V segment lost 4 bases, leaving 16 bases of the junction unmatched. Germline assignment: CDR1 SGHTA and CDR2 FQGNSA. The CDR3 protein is CASSSDRNLAGGSVTGELFF. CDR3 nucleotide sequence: TGTGCCAGCAGCTCCGACCGAAACCTAGCGGGGGGGTCGGTCACCGGGGAGCTGTTTTTT.

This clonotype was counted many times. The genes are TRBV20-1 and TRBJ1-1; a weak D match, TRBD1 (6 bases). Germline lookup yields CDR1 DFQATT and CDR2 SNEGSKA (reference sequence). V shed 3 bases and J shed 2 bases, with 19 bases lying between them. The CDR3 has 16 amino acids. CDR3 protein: CSASPTHQGRNTEAFF. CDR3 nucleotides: TGCAGTGCTAGCCCAACCCACCAGGGGAGAAACACTGAAGCTTTCTTT.

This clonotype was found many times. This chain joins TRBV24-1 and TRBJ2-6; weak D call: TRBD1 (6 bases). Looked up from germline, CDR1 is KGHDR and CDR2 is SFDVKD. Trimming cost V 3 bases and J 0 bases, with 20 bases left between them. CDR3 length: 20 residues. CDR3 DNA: TGTGCCACCAGTGATGCCTCTAATGGACAGCCCCGCTCTGGGGCCAACGTCCTGACTTTC. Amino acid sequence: CATSDASNGQPRSGANVLTF.

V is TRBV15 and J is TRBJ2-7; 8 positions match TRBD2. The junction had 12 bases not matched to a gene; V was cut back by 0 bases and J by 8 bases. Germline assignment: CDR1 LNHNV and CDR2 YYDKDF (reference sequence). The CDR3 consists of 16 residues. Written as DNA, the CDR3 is TGTGCCACCAGCAGAGATGCAACGGGAGGGCGCTCCCAGCAGTACTTC. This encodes CATSRDATGGRSQQYF.

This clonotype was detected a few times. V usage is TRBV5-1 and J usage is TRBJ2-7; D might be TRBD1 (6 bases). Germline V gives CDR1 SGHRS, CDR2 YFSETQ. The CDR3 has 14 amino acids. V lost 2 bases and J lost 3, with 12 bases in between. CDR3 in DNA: TGCGCCAGCAGCTTCCGGGACAATCTCTACGAGCAGTACTTC. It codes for CASSFRDNLYEQYF.

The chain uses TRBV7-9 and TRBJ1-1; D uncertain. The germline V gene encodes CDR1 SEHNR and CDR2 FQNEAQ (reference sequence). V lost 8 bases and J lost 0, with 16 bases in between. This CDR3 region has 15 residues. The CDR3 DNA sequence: TGTGCCAGCTCCCCAATCTGGCCCATGAACACTGAAGCTTTCTTT. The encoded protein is CASSPIWPMNTEAFF.

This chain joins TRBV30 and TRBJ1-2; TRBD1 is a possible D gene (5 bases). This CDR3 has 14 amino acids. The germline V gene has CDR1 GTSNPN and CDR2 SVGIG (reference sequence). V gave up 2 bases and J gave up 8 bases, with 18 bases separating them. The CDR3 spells CAWSTGDGLWGYTF. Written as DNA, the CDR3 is TGTGCCTGGAGTACCGGGGACGGACTCTGGGGCTACACCTTC.

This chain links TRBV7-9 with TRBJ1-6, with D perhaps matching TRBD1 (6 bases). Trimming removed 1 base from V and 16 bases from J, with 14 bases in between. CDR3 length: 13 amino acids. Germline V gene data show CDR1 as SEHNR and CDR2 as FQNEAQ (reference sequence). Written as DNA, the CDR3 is TGTGCCAGCAGCTTAGTCCGACAGGACCCACTCCACTTT. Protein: CASSLVRQDPLHF.

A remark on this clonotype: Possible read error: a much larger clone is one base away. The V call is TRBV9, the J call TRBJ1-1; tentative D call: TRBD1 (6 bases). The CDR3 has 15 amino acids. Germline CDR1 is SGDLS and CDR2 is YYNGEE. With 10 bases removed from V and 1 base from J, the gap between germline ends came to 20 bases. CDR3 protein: CACSRWGGPNTEAFF. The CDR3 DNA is TGTGCCTGTAGCCGTTGGGGGGGGCCGAACACTGAAGCTTTCTTT.

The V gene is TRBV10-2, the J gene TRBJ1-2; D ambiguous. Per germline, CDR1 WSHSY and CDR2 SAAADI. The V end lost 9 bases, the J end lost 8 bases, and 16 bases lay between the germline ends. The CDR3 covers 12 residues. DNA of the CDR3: TGCGCCAGTATGTCCTCACTCCGGGGCTACACCTTC. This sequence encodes CASMSSLRGYTF.

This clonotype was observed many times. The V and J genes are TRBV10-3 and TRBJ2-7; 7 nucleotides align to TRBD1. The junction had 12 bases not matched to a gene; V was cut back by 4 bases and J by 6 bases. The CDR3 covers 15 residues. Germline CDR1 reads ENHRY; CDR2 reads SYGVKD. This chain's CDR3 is CAISAPGQKGAEQYF. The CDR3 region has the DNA TGTGCCATCAGTGCACCGGGACAGAAGGGAGCCGAGCAGTACTTC.

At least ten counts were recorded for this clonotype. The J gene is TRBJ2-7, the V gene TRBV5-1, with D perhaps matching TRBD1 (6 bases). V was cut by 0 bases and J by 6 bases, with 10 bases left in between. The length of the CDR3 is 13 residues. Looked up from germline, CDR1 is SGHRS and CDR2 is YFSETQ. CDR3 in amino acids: CASSLGQESEQYF. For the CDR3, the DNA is TGCGCCAGCAGCTTGGGACAGGAGTCCGAGCAGTACTTC.

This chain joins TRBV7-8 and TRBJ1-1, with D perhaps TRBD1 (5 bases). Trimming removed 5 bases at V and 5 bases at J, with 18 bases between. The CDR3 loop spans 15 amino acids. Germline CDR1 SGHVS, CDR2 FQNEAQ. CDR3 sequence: CASSRSGGVGTEAFF. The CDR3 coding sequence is TGTGCCAGCAGCCGCAGCGGGGGGGTCGGAACTGAAGCTTTCTTT.

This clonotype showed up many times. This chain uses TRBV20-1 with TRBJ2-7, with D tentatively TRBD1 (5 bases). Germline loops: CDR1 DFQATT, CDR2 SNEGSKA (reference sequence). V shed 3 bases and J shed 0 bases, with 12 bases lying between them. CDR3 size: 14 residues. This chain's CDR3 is CSASRGAGSYEQYF. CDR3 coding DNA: TGCAGTGCTAGCCGTGGGGCCGGCTCCTACGAGCAGTACTTC.

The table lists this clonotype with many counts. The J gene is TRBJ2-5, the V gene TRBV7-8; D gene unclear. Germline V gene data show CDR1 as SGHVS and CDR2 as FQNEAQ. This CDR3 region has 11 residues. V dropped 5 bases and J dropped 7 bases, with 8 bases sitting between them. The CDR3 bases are TGTGCCAGCAGCGGAGACGTGACCCAGTACTTC. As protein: CASSGDVTQYF.

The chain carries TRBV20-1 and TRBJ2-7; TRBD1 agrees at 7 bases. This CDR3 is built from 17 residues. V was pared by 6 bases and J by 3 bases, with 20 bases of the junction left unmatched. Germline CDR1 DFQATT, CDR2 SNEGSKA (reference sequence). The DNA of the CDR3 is TGCAGTGCCCGGGCAGGGGGTTCGAATCAATACTTCTACGAGCAGTACTTC. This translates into CSARAGGSNQYFYEQYF.

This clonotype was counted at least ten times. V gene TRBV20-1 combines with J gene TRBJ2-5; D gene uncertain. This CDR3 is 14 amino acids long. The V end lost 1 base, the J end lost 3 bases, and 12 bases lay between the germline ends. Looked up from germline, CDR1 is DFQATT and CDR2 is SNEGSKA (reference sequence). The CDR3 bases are TGCAGTGCTAGAGTAGGAGATACCGAAGAGACCCAGTACTTC. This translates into CSARVGDTEETQYF.

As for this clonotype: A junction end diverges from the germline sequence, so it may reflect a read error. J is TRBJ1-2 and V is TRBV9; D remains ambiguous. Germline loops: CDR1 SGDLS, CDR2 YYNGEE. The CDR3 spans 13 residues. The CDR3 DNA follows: TGCGCCAGCAGTGCTCGGACTAACTATAGCTACACCTTC. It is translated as CASSARTNYSYTF.